Below, 13 T cell receptor beta chains from the same sample are listed, as sequenced in a study of cytomegalovirus exposure and HLA in healthy donors. Use of 60 Vbeta and 13 Jbeta primers characterized the PCR. Profiling relied on immunoSEQ multiplex PCR, and the TCRdb table lists in-frame clones only, not all of them. The table has roughly 99,000 clones, around three quarters seen once. Sequencing was performed on PBMCs. The origin of the receptors is a male donor in good health and CMV-seropositive.

The rearrangement links TRBV7-6 to TRBJ2-5; 9 bases match TRBD2. This CDR3 spans 17 amino acids. CDR1 SGHVS and CDR2 FNYEAQ come from the germline V gene. The junction had 8 bases not matched to a gene; V was cut back by 1 base and J by 2 bases. The CDR3 spells CASSLGLRGGGQETQYF. The CDR3, as DNA: TGTGCCAGCAGCTTAGGTCTGCGGGGGGGAGGACAAGAGACCCAGTACTTC.

This clone was counted a few times. The chain has TRBV19 and TRBJ1-3; D is unresolved. Germline CDR1 reads LNHDA; CDR2 reads SQIVND (reference sequence). The CDR3 has 15 residues. V was clipped by 5 bases and J by 1 base, with 12 bases between them. As DNA, the CDR3 is TGTGCCAGTAGTGCAATGTGGGCGTCTGGAAACACCATATATTTT. This translates into CASSAMWASGNTIYF.

The gene calls are TRBV6-4 and TRBJ2-7; D may be TRBD2 (5 bases). V was pared by 7 bases and J by 0 bases, with 13 bases between. The CDR3 covers 14 residues. Germline CDR1 MRHNA, CDR2 SNTAGT. For the CDR3, the DNA is TGTGCCAGCAAAAAGGAGGCGGCCTCCTACGAGCAGTACTTC. Protein: CASKKEAASYEQYF.

The DNA of the CDR3 is TGTGCCAGCAGGGCGACAGCCCACCCCCCCGAGCAGTACTTC. This encodes CASRATAHPPEQYF. The rearrangement links TRBV2 to TRBJ2-7; a possible D gene is TRBD1 (5 bases). CDR1 SNHLY and CDR2 FYNNEI come from the germline V gene. The germline V and J ends were trimmed by 6 bases and 6 bases, with 18 bases remaining between them. The CDR3 length is 14 residues.

V and J are TRBV4-1 and TRBJ1-2; D might be TRBD1 (6 bases). CDR3 length: 13 residues. Germline V gene sequence: CDR1 MGHRA, CDR2 YSYEKL. Trimming pared 4 bases from V and 6 bases from J, leaving 12 bases between. CDR3 sequence (DNA): TGCGCCAGCAGCCCCCAGGGGAGCGATGGCTACACCTTC. Protein product: CASSPQGSDGYTF.

The CDR3 DNA sequence: TGCAGCGTTGAAACAGGGGGCTACGAGCAGTACTTC. As protein: CSVETGGYEQYF. The V call is TRBV29-1, the J call TRBJ2-7; 8 positions match TRBD1. The junction had 0 bases not matched to a gene; V was cut back by 2 bases and J by 3 bases. From germline, CDR1 is SQVTM and CDR2 ANQGSEA. The CDR3 loop spans 12 amino acids.

The V gene is TRBV29-1, the J gene TRBJ2-5; D gene unclear. The J call may be faulty, since TRBJ2-7 better matches the DNA end. This CDR3 has 12 amino acids. Germline V lookup: CDR1 SQVTM, CDR2 ANQGSEA. The CDR3 coding sequence is TGCAGCGTACAGAAAGCCCCCTACGAGCAGTACTTC. Translation gives CSVQKAPYEQYF.

This sequence joins TRBV30 and TRBJ1-5, with D uncertain. The germline V and J ends were trimmed by 5 bases and 1 base, with 9 bases remaining between them. The CDR3 extends over 13 amino acids. The germline V gene encodes CDR1 GTSNPN and CDR2 SVGIG (reference sequence). In nucleotides, the CDR3 is TGTGCCTGGGCGACGAGGAGCAATCAGCCCCAGCATTTT. Its protein product is CAWATRSNQPQHF.

The V call is TRBV4-1, the J call TRBJ2-2; D gene uncertain. With 2 bases removed from V and 9 bases from J, the gap between germline ends came to 10 bases. The CDR3 is 13 amino acids. Germline lookup yields CDR1 MGHRA and CDR2 YSYEKL. CDR3 in amino acids: CASSQLGSRELFF. The CDR3 DNA reads TGCGCCAGCAGCCAACTAGGCTCGAGGGAGCTGTTTTTT.

The CDR3 loop is CASSLSSVTGGGYTF. The CDR3 DNA sequence: TGTGCCAGCAGTTTATCAAGTGTGACAGGAGGTGGCTACACCTTC. This chain connects TRBV27 to TRBJ1-2, with D perhaps TRBD1 (6 bases). The germline V gene has CDR1 MNHEY and CDR2 SMNVEV (reference sequence). The length of the CDR3 is 15 residues. Trimming cost V 0 bases and J 7 bases, with 15 bases left between them.

The genes are TRBV7-2 and TRBJ1-1, with 7 positions matching TRBD1. The J segment lost 9 bases and the V segment lost 8 bases, leaving 9 bases of the junction unmatched. The CDR3 totals 12 residues. Germline-derived CDR1 and CDR2 are SGHTA and FQGNSA. The DNA of the CDR3 is TGTGCCAGCCTTGAGGGGGCCGTGAAAGCTTTCTTT. Its protein product is CASLEGAVKAFF.

CDR3 amino acids: CASSQDPGTGDRIFSPLHF. CDR3 coding DNA: TGTGCCAGCAGCCAAGATCCCGGGACAGGGGACCGGATTTTCTCACCCCTCCACTTT. The chain employs TRBV4-2 and TRBJ1-6; 10 nucleotides align to TRBD1. The CDR3 runs 19 residues. Germline V lookup: CDR1 LGHNA, CDR2 YNFKEQ. Unmatched junction bases numbered 15, after V lost 0 bases and J lost 10 bases.

To note about this clone: One end of the junction is discordant with germline, which a read error may explain. V usage is TRBV7-7 and J usage is TRBJ2-2; D gene unclear. This CDR3 region has 15 residues. Germline CDR1 and CDR2: SSHAT and FNYEAQ (reference sequence). CDR3 in amino acids: CASSTTVANTGELFF. Written as DNA, the CDR3 is TGTGCTAGCAGCACAACAGTAGCGAACACCGGGGAGCTGTTTTTT.